This entry lists 17 T cell receptor beta chains sequenced from one sample in a study of human T cells and chemical hapten exposure. TCRdb re-analysed the RACE reads in MiXCR, keeping a single row per CDR3 protein. The sample has about 81,000 distinct CDR3 sequences, 6% to 9% seen once. The sample's time point: patch test 1, 2 weeks after DPC sensitization. Treatment here: therapeutic diphenylcyclopropenone sensitization with weekly scalp DPC. The sequenced sample was whole blood, obtained in connection with sensitization to the hapten diphenylcyclopropenone (DPC). These receptors all stem from a woman in her twenties or thirties with alopecia areata. Some clones in this sample may be carry-over from other donors' samples.

At least ten counts were recorded for this clonotype. This chain links TRBV29-1 with TRBJ1-5, with D maybe TRBD1 (6 bases). The CDR3 length is 12 residues. Per the germline V gene, CDR1 is SQVTM and CDR2 is ANQGSEA. V lost 4 bases, J lost 6 bases, and 10 bases lay in between. DNA for the CDR3: TGCAGCGTTGCGCAGGGGAGTCAGCCCCAGCATTTT. Translating gives CSVAQGSQPQHF.

In its sample, this clonotype was seen many times. Here the CDR3 reads CASSLGYSGNTIYF. The CDR3 DNA reads TGTGCCAGCAGTTTGGGGTACTCTGGAAACACCATATATTTT. The genes are TRBV12-3 or TRBV12-4 and TRBJ1-3; unclear D gene. Trimming stripped 3 bases from V and 0 bases from J, with 6 bases between. The CDR3 loop spans 14 amino acids.

J is TRBJ1-4 and V is TRBV5-6, with D unclear. Per the germline V gene, CDR1 is SGHDT and CDR2 is YYEEEE. The V end was cut by 1 base, the J end by 4 bases, with 11 bases between. CDR3 length: 15 amino acids. CDR3 amino acids: CASSLLLSSNEKLFF. For the CDR3, the DNA is TGTGCCAGCAGCTTGCTCCTGAGCAGTAATGAAAAACTGTTTTTT.

This clonotype was observed at least ten times. The rearrangement joins TRBV5-1 to TRBJ1-3; TRBD1 might be the D (5 bases). This CDR3 region has 14 residues. In germline, CDR1 is SGHRS, CDR2 YFSETQ. The germline V and J ends were trimmed by 2 bases and 0 bases, with 6 bases remaining between them. The CDR3 bases are TGCGCCAGCAGCTTCGGGGGCTCTGGAAACACCATATATTTT. This sequence encodes CASSFGGSGNTIYF.

This clonotype has ten or more counts. The rearrangement uses TRBV6-5 and TRBJ2-3; 7 bases are a match to TRBD1. The CDR3 loop spans 14 amino acids. Unmatched junction bases numbered 3, after V lost 5 bases and J lost 1 base. Germline V lookup: CDR1 MNHEY, CDR2 SVGAGI. In DNA form, the CDR3 reads TGTGCCAGCAGTAGGGACAGAGGCACAGATACGCAGTATTTT. Amino acid sequence: CASSRDRGTDTQYF.

This clonotype was found many times. The rearrangement uses TRBV12-3 or TRBV12-4 and TRBJ2-7; D is uncertain. The V gene lost 2 bases and the J gene lost 4 bases, with 9 bases spanning the gap. The CDR3 covers 13 residues. The CDR3 here is CASSLSGRYEQYF. The CDR3 nucleotides read TGTGCCAGCAGTTTATCCGGCAGGTACGAGCAGTACTTC.

The gene calls are TRBV7-2 and TRBJ1-4; TRBD1 might be the D (5 bases). The CDR3 is 15 residues long. CDR1 and CDR2 from the germline V gene are SGHTA and FQGNSA. Trimming shortened V by 5 bases and J by 8 bases, and 18 bases separated the two germline ends. The DNA for the CDR3 is TGTGCCAGCAGCCTCGGCCGGCCCCCAGGGGAAAAACTGTTTTTT. This codes for CASSLGRPPGEKLFF.

The table lists this clonotype with a few counts. V and J are TRBV30 and TRBJ1-5; TRBD1 matches 7 bases. V lost 0 bases and J lost 2; bases outside the gene matches: 4. Germline V gene data show CDR1 as GTSNPN and CDR2 as SVGIG (reference sequence). The CDR3 consists of 15 residues. CDR3 coding DNA: TGTGCCTGGAGTGTATCCCAGGGGGGCAATCAGCCCCAGCATTTT. Amino acids: CAWSVSQGGNQPQHF.

This clonotype occurred many times. The chain is built from TRBV6-1 and TRBJ1-5, with 8 nucleotides matching TRBD1. Germline V lookup: CDR1 MNHNS, CDR2 SASEGT. Germline trimming cut 4 bases from V and 3 bases from J; bases unmatched to any gene: 2. The CDR3 totals 14 residues. Here the CDR3 reads CASSGGQANQPQHF. CDR3 in DNA: TGTGCCAGCAGTGGGGGACAGGCCAATCAGCCCCAGCATTTT.

There are many counts of this clonotype. The CDR3 spells CASRDGPGPQETQYF. CDR3 coding DNA: TGCGCCAGCAGGGACGGGCCGGGTCCCCAAGAGACCCAGTACTTC. This chain joins TRBV5-1 and TRBJ2-5; no clear D. Germline loops: CDR1 SGHRS, CDR2 YFSETQ. Trimming removed 5 bases from V and 1 base from J, with 15 bases in between. The CDR3 totals 15 residues.

This clonotype was recorded at least ten times. This chain joins TRBV20-1 and TRBJ2-7; the D is unclear. This CDR3 is 12 amino acids long. Per the germline V gene, CDR1 is DFQATT and CDR2 is SNEGSKA (reference sequence). V gave up 4 bases and J gave up 6 bases, with 13 bases separating them. DNA for the CDR3: TGCAGTGCTACCTTTACTGGATTCGAGCAGTACTTC. Translated: CSATFTGFEQYF.

The chain combines TRBV20-1 with TRBJ1-4, with 7 bases that match TRBD1. V lost 0 bases and J lost 11; bases outside the gene matches: 9. The V gene's germline CDR1 is DFQATT and CDR2 SNEGSKA (reference sequence). This CDR3 spans 14 amino acids. CDR3 protein: CSARDTSGGGKLFF. CDR3 sequence (DNA): TGCAGTGCTAGAGATACCTCAGGGGGAGGGAAACTGTTTTTT.

This clonotype was recorded many times. The CDR3 nucleotides read TGCGCCAGCAGACCGGACAGTTTCAGCAATCAGCCCCAGCATTTT. Translating it yields CASRPDSFSNQPQHF. The chain recombines TRBV5-1 with TRBJ1-5; possible D gene TRBD1, 6 bases. Germline-derived CDR1 and CDR2 are SGHRS and YFSETQ. This CDR3 region has 15 residues. Trimming cost V 5 bases and J 1 base, with 13 bases left between them.

In this sample, this clonotype turned up many times. The J gene is TRBJ1-2, the V gene TRBV4-2; unclear D gene. With 3 bases removed from V and 4 bases from J, the gap between germline ends came to 15 bases. The CDR3 has 15 amino acids. Germline assignment: CDR1 LGHNA and CDR2 YNFKEQ. The CDR3 spells CASSHGGREGYGYTF. Written as DNA, the CDR3 is TGTGCCAGCAGCCACGGAGGAAGGGAGGGCTATGGCTACACCTTC.

This clonotype was seen only a few times. This chain connects TRBV11-2 to TRBJ1-6; D remains unclear. The CDR3 consists of 20 residues. Looked up from germline, CDR1 is SGHAT and CDR2 is FQNNGV. V lost 4 bases to trimming and J lost 0 bases, with 22 bases between them. The DNA of the CDR3 is TGTGCCAGCAGCTCCAGGACTGGGCTAATGGAAAGCTCCTATAATTCACCCCTCCACTTT. Its protein product is CASSSRTGLMESSYNSPLHF.

This clonotype has ten or more counts. V usage is TRBV28 and J usage is TRBJ1-5, with 7 bases that match TRBD1. The CDR3 consists of 14 residues. Germline-derived CDR1 and CDR2 are MDHEN and SYDVKM. Trimming cost V 3 bases and J 5 bases; bases outside gene matches: 4. The CDR3 here is CASSLGTEYQPQHF. The CDR3 DNA reads TGTGCCAGCAGTTTGGGGACAGAATATCAGCCCCAGCATTTT. Supplemented by reference TRBV28 and TRBJ1-5, the full variable domain reads DVKVTQSSRYLVKRTGEKVFLECVQDMDHENMFWYRQDPGLGLRLIYFSYDVKMKEKGDIPEGYSVSREKKERFSLILESASTNQTSMYLCASSLGTEYQPQHFGDGTRLSIL.

In this sample, this clonotype turned up many times. DNA of the CDR3: TGTGCCAGCTCACCACCGGGGACAGGGGGTAATGAGCAGTTCTTC. It translates to CASSPPGTGGNEQFF. The chain couples TRBV18 to TRBJ2-1; 11 bases align to TRBD1. CDR1 and CDR2 from the germline V gene are KGHSH and LQKENI. The V gene end was trimmed by 0 bases and the J gene end by 7 bases; junction bases not matched to a gene: 2. This CDR3 is 15 amino acids long.